This T cell receptor (beta chain) was sequenced during a study of T cell responses to AZD1222 COVID-19 vaccine. CDR1 and CDR2 from the germline V gene are MGHRA and YSYEKL. V was clipped by 0 bases and J by 2 bases, with 14 bases between them. The length of the CDR3 is 17 residues. The data were produced by immunoSEQ multiplex PCR, yet TCRdb's version contains in-frame clones alone and is incomplete. The repertoire has about 110,000 clones, under 95% of them found once; the top ten carry around 7.8%. The starting material was peripheral blood, obtained on day 0 of AZD1222 vaccination. The receptor's source is an adult in good health. The chain recombines TRBV4-1 with TRBJ2-1; no definite D call. CDR3 sequence reads: CASSQEGSLSTYNEQFF. The DNA for the CDR3 is TGCGCCAGCAGCCAAGAAGGATCGCTAAGCACCTACAATGAGCAGTTCTTC.